This T cell receptor (beta chain) emerged from a study of graft-versus-host responses after intestinal transplantation. As for the study in general: Recipients obtained multivisceral, liver-intestinal, or isolated intestinal transplants.

Whole-study findings and limits: Recipient marrow contained GvH clones, some of which appeared first in ileum or blood.

Using immunoSEQ multiplex PCR, the repertoire was profiled, and TCRdb retains in-frame clones only, with some absent. Of under 20,000 clones in the sample, more than 75% were seen once. On this clone: No antigen is known for it.

CDR3 length: 13 amino acids. Trimming removed 4 bases at V and 4 bases at J, with 11 bases between. Germline CDR1 MDHEN, CDR2 SYDVKM. The chain links TRBV28 to TRBJ2-7, with D possibly matching TRBD1 (6 bases). This TCR came from a human patient who received an intestinal transplant, so some T cells may come from the graft donor. Sequenced material: PBMCs, taken less than 240 days after intestinal transplant. CDR3 in amino acids: CASSSQGVYEQYF. In nucleotides, the CDR3 is TGTGCCAGCAGTTCACAGGGTGTGTACGAGCAGTACTTC.